This is a list of T cell receptor beta chains from one sample in a study of blood T cell repertoires in COVID-19. Profiled with immunoSEQ multiplex PCR; TCRdb holds only in-frame clones, not every one. The data hold about 87,000 clones, with around 90% observed a single time. Sequencing was done on a sample of peripheral blood. Receptors originate from a man in his forties or fifties with acute or convalescent COVID-19. Both conserved end residues are part of each CDR3. The order of the fields is J gene, clone size, V gene, D gene, CDR3 DNA, CDR3 protein. D genes are given only for firm matches. A row's size may be missing; if present it is once, few, many or a size class.

j_gene: TRBJ2-1; abundance: .; v_gene: TRBV5-6; d_gene: TRBD2; CDR3nt: TGTGCCAGCAGCTTTCCTAGCGGGAGTGTTTACAATGAGCAGTTCTTC; CDR3aa: CASSFPSGSVYNEQFF
j_gene: TRBJ1-1; abundance: .; v_gene: TRBV18; d_gene: .; CDR3nt: TGTGCCAGCTCACGGCAGGGGTCCACTGAAGCTTTCTTT; CDR3aa: CASSRQGSTEAFF
j_gene: TRBJ2-5; abundance: .; v_gene: TRBV20-1; d_gene: TRBD2; CDR3nt: TGCAGTGCTAGTCTAACTAGCGGTAGGGGTGGGACCCAGTACTTC; CDR3aa: CSASLTSGRGGTQYF
j_gene: TRBJ1-3; abundance: .; v_gene: TRBV6-5; d_gene: .; CDR3nt: TGTGCCAGCACCACAGGGCCGGCTGGAAACACCATATATTTT; CDR3aa: CASTTGPAGNTIYF
j_gene: TRBJ1-6; abundance: .; v_gene: TRBV6-5; d_gene: TRBD1; CDR3nt: TGTGCCCGCGCCCGGGACAGAAATTCACCCCTCCACTTT; CDR3aa: CARARDRNSPLHF
j_gene: TRBJ2-1; abundance: .; v_gene: TRBV5-1; d_gene: TRBD2; CDR3nt: TGCGCCAGCAGCTTAACCGGGACTAGCGGGACAGTCTATTTCCATGAGCAGTTCTTC; CDR3aa: CASSLTGTSGTVYFHEQFF
j_gene: TRBJ1-5; abundance: .; v_gene: TRBV4-1; d_gene: .; CDR3nt: TGCGCCAGCAGCCAAGGGGCTACGAACACTAATCAGCCCCAGCATTTT; CDR3aa: CASSQGATNTNQPQHF
j_gene: TRBJ1-2; abundance: .; v_gene: TRBV7-8; d_gene: TRBD1; CDR3nt: TGTGCCAGCAGCTTGGGACAGGTGGGGGGTGGCTACACCTTC; CDR3aa: CASSLGQVGGGYTF
j_gene: TRBJ2-6; abundance: once; v_gene: TRBV12-5; d_gene: .; CDR3nt: TGTGCTAGTGGTTCGGGTATAGCTGGGGCCAACGTCCTGACTTTC; CDR3aa: CASGSGIAGANVLTF
j_gene: TRBJ1-4; abundance: .; v_gene: TRBV2; d_gene: .; CDR3nt: TGTGCCAGCAGTGTATCTGGACTTAATGAAAAACTGTTTTTT; CDR3aa: CASSVSGLNEKLFF
j_gene: TRBJ1-3; abundance: .; v_gene: TRBV11-2; d_gene: .; CDR3nt: TGTGCCAGCAGCTCCGGGACAACAGGAGGAAACACCATATATTTT; CDR3aa: CASSSGTTGGNTIYF
j_gene: TRBJ2-2; abundance: .; v_gene: TRBV27; d_gene: TRBD1; CDR3nt: TGTGCCAGCAAGGCGGTTAGGGTCCGACAGGGGAACACCGGGGAGCTGTTTTTT; CDR3aa: CASKAVRVRQGNTGELFF
j_gene: TRBJ2-2; abundance: .; v_gene: TRBV7-9; d_gene: .; CDR3nt: TGTGCCAGCCGGTTGGGTGCCCGGGACACCGGGGAGCTGTTTTTT; CDR3aa: CASRLGARDTGELFF
j_gene: TRBJ2-7; abundance: few; v_gene: TRBV10-3; d_gene: .; CDR3nt: TGTGCCACCTCCGGGACTGACTACGAGCAGTACTTC; CDR3aa: CATSGTDYEQYF
j_gene: TRBJ2-2; abundance: .; v_gene: TRBV30; d_gene: .; CDR3nt: TGTGCCTGGACAGGGGGGTTTGGCGGGGAGCTGTTTTTT; CDR3aa: CAWTGGFGGELFF
j_gene: TRBJ2-7; abundance: .; v_gene: TRBV6-5; d_gene: .; CDR3nt: TGTGCCAGCAGTTACTTCAGGGGAAGGTCCTACGAGCAGTACTTC; CDR3aa: CASSYFRGRSYEQYF